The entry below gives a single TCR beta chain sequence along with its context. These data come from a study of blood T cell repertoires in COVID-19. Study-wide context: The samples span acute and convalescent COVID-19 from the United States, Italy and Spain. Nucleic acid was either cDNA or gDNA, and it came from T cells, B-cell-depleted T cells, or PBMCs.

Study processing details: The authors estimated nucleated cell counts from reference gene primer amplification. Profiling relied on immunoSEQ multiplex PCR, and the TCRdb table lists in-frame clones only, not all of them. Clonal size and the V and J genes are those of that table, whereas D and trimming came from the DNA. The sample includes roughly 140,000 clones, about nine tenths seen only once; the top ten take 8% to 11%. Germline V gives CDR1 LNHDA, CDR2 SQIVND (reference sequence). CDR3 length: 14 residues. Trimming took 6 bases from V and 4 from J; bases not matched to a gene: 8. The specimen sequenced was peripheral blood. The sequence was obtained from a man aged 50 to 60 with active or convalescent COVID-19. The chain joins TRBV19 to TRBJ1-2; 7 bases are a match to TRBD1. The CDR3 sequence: CASSPTGTVYGYTF. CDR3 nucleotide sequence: TGTGCCAGTAGCCCAACCGGGACAGTCTATGGCTACACCTTC.